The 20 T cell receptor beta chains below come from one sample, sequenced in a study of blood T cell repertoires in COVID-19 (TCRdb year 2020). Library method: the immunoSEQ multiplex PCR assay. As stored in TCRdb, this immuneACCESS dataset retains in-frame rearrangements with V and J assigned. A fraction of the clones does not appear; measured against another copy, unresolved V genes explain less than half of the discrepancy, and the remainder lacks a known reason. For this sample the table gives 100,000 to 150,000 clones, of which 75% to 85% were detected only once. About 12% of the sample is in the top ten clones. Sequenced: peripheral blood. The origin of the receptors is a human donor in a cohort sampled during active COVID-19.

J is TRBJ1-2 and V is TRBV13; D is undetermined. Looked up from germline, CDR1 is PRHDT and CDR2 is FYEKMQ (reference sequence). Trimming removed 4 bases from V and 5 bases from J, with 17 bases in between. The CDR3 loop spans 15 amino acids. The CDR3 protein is CASSSLGGSGYGYTF. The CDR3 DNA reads TGTGCCAGCAGCTCACTAGGAGGGTCTGGGTATGGCTACACCTTC.

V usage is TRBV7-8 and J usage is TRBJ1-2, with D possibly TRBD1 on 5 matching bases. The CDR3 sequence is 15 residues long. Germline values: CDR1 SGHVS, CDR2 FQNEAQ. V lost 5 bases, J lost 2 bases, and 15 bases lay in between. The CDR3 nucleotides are TGTGCCAGCAGCACGGCGGTGACAGCGAACTATGGCTACACCTTC. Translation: CASSTAVTANYGYTF.

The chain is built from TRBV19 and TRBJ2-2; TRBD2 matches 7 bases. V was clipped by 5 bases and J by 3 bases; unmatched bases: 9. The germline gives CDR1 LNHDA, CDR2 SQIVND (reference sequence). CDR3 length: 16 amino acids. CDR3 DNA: TGTGCCAGTAGTTCACCCCCTAGCGGTCACACCGGGGAGCTGTTTTTT. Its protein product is CASSSPPSGHTGELFF.

CDR3: CSASRDYNEQFF. The CDR3 DNA reads TGCAGTGCTAGTCGGGACTACAATGAGCAGTTCTTC. This chain joins TRBV20-1 and TRBJ2-1, with a tentative D call TRBD2 (5 bases). Germline V CDR1 and CDR2: DFQATT, SNEGSKA (reference sequence). V was shortened by 3 bases and J by 3 bases, with 6 bases between the two germline ends. This CDR3 region has 12 residues.

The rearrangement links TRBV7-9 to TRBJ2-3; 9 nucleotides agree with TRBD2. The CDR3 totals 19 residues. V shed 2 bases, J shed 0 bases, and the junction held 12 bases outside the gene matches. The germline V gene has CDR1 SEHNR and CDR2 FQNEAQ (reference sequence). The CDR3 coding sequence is TGTGCCAGCAGCTTAACCCCCCTAGCGGGGATTTCTAGCACAGATACGCAGTATTTT. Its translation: CASSLTPLAGISSTDTQYF. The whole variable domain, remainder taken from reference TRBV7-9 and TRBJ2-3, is DTGVSQNPRHKITKRGQNVTFRCDPISEHNRLYWYRQTLGQGPEFLTYFQNEAQLEKSRLLSDRFSAERPKGSFSTLEIQRTEQGDSAMYLCASSLTPLAGISSTDTQYFGPGTRLTVL.

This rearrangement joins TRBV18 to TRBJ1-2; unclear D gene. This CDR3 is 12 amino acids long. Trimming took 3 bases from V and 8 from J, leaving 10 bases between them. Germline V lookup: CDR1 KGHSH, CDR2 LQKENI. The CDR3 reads CASSPRAEGYTF. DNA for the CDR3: TGTGCCAGCTCACCGCGGGCCGAAGGCTACACCTTC.

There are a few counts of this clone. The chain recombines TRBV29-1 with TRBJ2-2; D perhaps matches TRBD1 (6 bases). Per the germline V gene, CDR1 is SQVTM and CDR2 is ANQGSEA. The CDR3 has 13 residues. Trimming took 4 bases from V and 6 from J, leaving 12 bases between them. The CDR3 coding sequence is TGCAGCGTTGGCACAGGGTCCCCCGGGGAGCTGTTTTTT. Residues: CSVGTGSPGELFF.

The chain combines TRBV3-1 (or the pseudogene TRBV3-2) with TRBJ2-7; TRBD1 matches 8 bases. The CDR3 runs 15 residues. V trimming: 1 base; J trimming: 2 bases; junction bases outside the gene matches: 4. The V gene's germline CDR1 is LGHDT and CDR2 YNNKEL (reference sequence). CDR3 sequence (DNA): TGTGCCAGCAGCCAAGCCGGGACAGGAGCCTACGAGCAGTACTTC. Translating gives CASSQAGTGAYEQYF.

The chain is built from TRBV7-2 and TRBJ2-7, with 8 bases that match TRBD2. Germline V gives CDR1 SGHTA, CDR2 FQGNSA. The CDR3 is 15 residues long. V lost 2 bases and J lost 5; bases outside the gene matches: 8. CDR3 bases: TGTGCCAGCAGCTTATGGCTTAGCGGGGTCGACGAGCAGTACTTC. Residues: CASSLWLSGVDEQYF.

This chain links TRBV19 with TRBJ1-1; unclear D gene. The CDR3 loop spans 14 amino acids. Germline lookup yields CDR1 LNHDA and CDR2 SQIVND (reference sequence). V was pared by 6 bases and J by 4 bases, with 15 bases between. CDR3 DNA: TGTGCCAGTAGCCCCCGATATAAGAGCACTGAAGCTTTCTTT. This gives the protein CASSPRYKSTEAFF.

The CDR3 is CASSLGLVNEQFF. CDR3 nucleotide sequence: TGTGCCAGCAGCCTCGGACTAGTAAATGAGCAGTTCTTC. This rearrangement joins TRBV3-1 (or the pseudogene TRBV3-2) to TRBJ2-1; 7 bases align to TRBD2. CDR1 is LGHDT and CDR2 is YNNKEL in the germline V gene (reference sequence). V gave up 4 bases and J gave up 7 bases; unmatched junction bases: 4. The CDR3 has 13 residues.

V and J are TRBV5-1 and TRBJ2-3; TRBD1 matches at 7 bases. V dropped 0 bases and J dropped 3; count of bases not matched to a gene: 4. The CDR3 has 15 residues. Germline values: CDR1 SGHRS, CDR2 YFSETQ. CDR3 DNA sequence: TGCGCCAGCAGCTTGGACAGGGGCGGGACAGATACGCAGTATTTT. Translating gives CASSLDRGGTDTQYF.

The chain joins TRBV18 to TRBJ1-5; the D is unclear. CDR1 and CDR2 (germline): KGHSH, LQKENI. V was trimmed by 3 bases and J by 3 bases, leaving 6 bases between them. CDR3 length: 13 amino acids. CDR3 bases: TGTGCCAGCTCACCCGAGTACAATCAGCCCCAGCATTTT. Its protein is CASSPEYNQPQHF.

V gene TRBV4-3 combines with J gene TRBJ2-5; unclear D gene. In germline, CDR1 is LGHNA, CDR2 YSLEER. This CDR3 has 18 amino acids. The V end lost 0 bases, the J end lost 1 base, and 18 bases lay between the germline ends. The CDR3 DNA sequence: TGCGCCAGCAGCCAAGAAAGGAGTGGTACTTCGGTCCAAGAGACCCAGTACTTC. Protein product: CASSQERSGTSVQETQYF.

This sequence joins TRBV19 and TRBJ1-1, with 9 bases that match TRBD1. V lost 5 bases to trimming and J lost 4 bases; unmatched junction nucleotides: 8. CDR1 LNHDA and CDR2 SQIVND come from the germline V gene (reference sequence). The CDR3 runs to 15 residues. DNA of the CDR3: TGTGCCAGTAGTCCCAGGACAGGGGCGGGCACTGAAGCTTTCTTT. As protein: CASSPRTGAGTEAFF.

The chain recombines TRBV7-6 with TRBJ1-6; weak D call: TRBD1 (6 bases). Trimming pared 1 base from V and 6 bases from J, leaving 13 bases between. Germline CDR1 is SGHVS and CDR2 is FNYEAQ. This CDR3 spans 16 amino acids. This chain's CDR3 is CASSLEASGVNSPLHF. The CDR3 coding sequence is TGTGCCAGCAGCTTAGAGGCGTCAGGGGTTAATTCACCCCTCCACTTT. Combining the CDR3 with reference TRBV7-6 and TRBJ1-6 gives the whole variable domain GAGVSQSPRYKVTKRGQDVALRCDPISGHVSLYWYRQALGQGPEFLTYFNYEAQQDKSGLPNDRFSAERPEGSISTLTIQRTEQRDSAMYRCASSLEASGVNSPLHFGNGTRLTVT.

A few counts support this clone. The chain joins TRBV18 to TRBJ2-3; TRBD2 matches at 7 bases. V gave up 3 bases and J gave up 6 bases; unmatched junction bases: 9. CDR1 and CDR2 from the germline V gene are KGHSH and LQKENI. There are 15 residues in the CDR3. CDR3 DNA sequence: TGTGCCAGCTCACCCCTAGCGGCAGCGGCGGATACGCAGTATTTT. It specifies CASSPLAAAADTQYF.

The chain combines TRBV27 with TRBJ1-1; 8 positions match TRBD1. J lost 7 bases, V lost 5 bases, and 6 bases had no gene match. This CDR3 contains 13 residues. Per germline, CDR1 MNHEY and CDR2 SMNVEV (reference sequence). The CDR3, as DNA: TGTGCCAGCAGTCCCGCGACAGGGGTTGAAGCTTTCTTT. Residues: CASSPATGVEAFF.

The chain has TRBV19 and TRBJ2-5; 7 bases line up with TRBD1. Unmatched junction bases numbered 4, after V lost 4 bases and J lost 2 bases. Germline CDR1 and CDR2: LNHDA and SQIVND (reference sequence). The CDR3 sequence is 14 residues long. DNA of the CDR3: TGTGCCAGTAGTACGGGACAGACTCAAGAGACCCAGTACTTC. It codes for CASSTGQTQETQYF. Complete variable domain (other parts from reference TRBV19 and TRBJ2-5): DGGITQSPKYLFRKEGQNVTLSCEQNLNHDAMYWYRQDPGQGLRLIYYSQIVNDFQKGDIAEGYSVSREKKESFPLTVTSAQKNPTAFYLCASSTGQTQETQYFGPGTRLLVL.

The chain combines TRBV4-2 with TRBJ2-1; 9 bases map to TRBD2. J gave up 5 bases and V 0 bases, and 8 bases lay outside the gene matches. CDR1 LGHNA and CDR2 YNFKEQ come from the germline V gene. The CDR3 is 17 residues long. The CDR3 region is CASSQDPRGGLHNEQFF. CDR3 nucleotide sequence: TGTGCCAGCAGCCAAGATCCGCGGGGGGGCCTACACAATGAGCAGTTCTTC.